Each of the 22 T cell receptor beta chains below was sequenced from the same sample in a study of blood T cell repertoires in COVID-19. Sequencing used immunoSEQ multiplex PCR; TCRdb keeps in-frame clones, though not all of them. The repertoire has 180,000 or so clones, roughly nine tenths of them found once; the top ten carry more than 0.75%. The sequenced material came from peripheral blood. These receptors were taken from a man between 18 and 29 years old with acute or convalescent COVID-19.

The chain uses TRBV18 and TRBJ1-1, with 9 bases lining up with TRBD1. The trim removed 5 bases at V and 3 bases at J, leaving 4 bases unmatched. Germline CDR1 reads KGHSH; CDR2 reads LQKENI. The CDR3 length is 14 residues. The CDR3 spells CASSTGTGYTEAFF. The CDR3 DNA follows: TGTGCCAGCTCAACGGGGACAGGGTACACTGAAGCTTTCTTT. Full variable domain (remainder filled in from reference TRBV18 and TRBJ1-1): NAGVMQNPRHLVRRRGQEARLRCSPMKGHSHVYWYRQLPEEGLKFMVYLQKENIIDESGMPKERFSAEFPKEGPSILRIQQVVRGDSAAYFCASSTGTGYTEAFFGQGTRLTVV.

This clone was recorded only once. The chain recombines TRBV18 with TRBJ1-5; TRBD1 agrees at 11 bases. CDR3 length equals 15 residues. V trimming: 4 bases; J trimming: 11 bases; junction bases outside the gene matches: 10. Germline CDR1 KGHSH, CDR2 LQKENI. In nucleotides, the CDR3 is TGTGCCAGCTCACAGGACAGGGGGGGACAGGGGGCCCAGCATTTT. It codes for CASSQDRGGQGAQHF.

The CDR3 spells CASSQGTRDTGELFF. The DNA for the CDR3 is TGCGCCAGCAGCCAGGGTACTAGGGACACCGGGGAGCTGTTTTTT. The V call is TRBV4-1, the J call TRBJ2-2, with D perhaps TRBD2 (5 bases). The CDR3 length is 15 residues. Germline V CDR1 and CDR2: MGHRA, YSYEKL. Trimming took 3 bases from V and 3 from J, leaving 11 bases between them.

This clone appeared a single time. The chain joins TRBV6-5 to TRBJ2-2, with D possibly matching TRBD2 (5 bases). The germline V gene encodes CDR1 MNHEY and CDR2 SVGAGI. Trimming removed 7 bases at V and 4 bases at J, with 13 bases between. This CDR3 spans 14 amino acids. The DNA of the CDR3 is TGTGCCAGCATCCTCGGACGGGGCACCGGGGAGCTGTTTTTT. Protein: CASILGRGTGELFF.

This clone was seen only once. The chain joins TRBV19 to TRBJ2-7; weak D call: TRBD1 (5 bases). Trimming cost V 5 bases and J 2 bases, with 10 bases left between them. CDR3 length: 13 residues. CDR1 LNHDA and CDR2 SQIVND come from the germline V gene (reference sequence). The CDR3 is CASSQGLAYEQYF. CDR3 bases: TGTGCCAGTAGTCAGGGCCTGGCCTACGAGCAGTACTTC.

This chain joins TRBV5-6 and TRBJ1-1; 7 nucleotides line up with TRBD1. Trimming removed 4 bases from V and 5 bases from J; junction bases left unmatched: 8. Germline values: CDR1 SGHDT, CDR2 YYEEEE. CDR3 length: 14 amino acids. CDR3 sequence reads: CASSSDRARTEAFF. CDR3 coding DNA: TGTGCCAGCAGCAGCGACAGGGCGAGGACTGAAGCTTTCTTT.

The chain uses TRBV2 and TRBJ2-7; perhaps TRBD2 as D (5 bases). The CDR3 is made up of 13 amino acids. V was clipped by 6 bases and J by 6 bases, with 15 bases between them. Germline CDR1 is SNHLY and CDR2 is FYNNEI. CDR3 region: CASSGDNGSEQYF. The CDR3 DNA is TGTGCCAGCAGCGGGGATAACGGCTCCGAGCAGTACTTC. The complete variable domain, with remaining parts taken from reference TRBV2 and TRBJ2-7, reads EPEVTQTPSHQVTQMGQEVILRCVPISNHLYFYWYRQILGQKVEFLVSFYNNEISEKSEIFDDQFSVERPDGSNFTLKIRSTKLEDSAMYFCASSGDNGSEQYFGPGTRLTVT.

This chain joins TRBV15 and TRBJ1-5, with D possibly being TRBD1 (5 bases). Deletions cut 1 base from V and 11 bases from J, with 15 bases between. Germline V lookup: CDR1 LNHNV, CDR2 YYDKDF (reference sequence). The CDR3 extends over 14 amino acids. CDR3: CATSRVGAGEAQHF. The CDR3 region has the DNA TGTGCCACCAGCAGAGTAGGGGCAGGTGAAGCCCAGCATTTT.

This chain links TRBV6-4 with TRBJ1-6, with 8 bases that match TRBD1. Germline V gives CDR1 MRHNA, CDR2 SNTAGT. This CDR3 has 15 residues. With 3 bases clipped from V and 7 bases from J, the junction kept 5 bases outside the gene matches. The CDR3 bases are TGTGCCAGCAGTGATGGACAGGGAGGAAATTCACCCCTCCACTTT. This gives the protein CASSDGQGGNSPLHF.

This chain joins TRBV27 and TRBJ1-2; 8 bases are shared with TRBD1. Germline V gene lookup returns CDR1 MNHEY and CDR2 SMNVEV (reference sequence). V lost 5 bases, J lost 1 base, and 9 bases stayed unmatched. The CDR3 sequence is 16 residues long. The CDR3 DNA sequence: TGTGCCAGCAGTGTCCGCGGGACAGGTGGTAACTATGGCTACACCTTC. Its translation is CASSVRGTGGNYGYTF.

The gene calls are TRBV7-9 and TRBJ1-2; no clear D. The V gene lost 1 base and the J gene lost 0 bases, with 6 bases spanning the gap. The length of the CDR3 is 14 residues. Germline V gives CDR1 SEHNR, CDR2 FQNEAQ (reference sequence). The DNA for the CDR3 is TGTGCCAGCAGCTTAGTCGAGACTAACTATGGCTACACCTTC. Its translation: CASSLVETNYGYTF. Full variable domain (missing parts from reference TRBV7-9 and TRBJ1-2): DTGVSQNPRHKITKRGQNVTFRCDPISEHNRLYWYRQTLGQGPEFLTYFQNEAQLEKSRLLSDRFSAERPKGSFSTLEIQRTEQGDSAMYLCASSLVETNYGYTFGSGTRLTVV.

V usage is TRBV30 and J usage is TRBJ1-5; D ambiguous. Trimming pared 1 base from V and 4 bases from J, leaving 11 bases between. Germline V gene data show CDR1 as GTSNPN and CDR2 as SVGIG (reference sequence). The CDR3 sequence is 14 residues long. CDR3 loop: CAWSGGQENQPQHF. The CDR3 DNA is TGTGCCTGGAGTGGAGGGCAGGAAAATCAGCCCCAGCATTTT.

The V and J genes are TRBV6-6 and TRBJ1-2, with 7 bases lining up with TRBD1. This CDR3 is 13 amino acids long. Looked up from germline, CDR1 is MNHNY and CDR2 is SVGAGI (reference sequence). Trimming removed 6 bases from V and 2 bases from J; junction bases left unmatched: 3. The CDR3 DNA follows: TGTGCCAGCAGCACAGGGGCAAACTATGGCTACACCTTC. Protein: CASSTGANYGYTF.

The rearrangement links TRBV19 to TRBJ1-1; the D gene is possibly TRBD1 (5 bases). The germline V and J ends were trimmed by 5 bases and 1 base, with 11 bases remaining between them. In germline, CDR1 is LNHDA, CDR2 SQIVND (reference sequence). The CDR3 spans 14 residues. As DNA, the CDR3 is TGTGCCAGTAGTCTATGGCAGGGGAACACTGAAGCTTTCTTT. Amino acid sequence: CASSLWQGNTEAFF.

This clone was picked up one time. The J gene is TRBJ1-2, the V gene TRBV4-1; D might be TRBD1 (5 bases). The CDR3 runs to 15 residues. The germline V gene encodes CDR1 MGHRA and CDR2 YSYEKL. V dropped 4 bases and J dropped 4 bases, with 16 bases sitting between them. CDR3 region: CASSPPDIASYGYTF. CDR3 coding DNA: TGCGCCAGCAGCCCCCCGGACATCGCCTCCTATGGCTACACCTTC.

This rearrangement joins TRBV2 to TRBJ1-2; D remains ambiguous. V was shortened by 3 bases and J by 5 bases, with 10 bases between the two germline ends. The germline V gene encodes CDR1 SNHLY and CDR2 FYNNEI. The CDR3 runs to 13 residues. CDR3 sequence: CASSEEGGYGYTF. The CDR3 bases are TGTGCCAGCAGTGAGGAGGGAGGGTATGGCTACACCTTC.

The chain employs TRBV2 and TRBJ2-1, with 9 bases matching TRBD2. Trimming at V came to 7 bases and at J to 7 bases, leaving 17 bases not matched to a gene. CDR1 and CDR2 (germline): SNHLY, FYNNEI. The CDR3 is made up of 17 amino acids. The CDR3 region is CASTKGGLAYNENEQFF. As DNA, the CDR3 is TGTGCCAGCACCAAAGGGGGACTAGCATATAATGAGAATGAGCAGTTCTTC. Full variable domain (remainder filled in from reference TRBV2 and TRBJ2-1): EPEVTQTPSHQVTQMGQEVILRCVPISNHLYFYWYRQILGQKVEFLVSFYNNEISEKSEIFDDQFSVERPDGSNFTLKIRSTKLEDSAMYFCASTKGGLAYNENEQFFGPGTRLTVL.

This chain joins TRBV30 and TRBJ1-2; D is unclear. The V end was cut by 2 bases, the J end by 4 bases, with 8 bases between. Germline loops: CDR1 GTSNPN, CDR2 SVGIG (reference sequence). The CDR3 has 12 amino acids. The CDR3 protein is CAWSQGLYGYTF. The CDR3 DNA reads TGTGCCTGGAGTCAAGGACTCTATGGCTACACCTTC.

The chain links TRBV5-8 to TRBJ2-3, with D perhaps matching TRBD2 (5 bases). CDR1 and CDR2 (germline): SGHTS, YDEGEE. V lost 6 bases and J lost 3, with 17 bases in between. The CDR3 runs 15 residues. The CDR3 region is CASTPRVRITDTQYF. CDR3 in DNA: TGTGCCAGCACCCCGAGGGTGCGCATAACAGATACGCAGTATTTT. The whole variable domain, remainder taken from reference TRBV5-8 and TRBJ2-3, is EAGVTQSPTHLIKTRGQQATLRCSPISGHTSVYWYQQALGLGLQFLLWYDEGEERNRGNFPPRFSGRQFPNYSSELNVNALELEDSALYLCASTPRVRITDTQYFGPGTRLTVL.

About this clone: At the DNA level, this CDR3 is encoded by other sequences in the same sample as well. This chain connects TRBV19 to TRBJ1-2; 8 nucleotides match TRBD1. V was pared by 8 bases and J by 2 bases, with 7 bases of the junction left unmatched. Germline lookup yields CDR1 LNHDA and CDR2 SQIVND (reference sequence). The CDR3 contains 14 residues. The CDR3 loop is CASSQQGANYGYTF. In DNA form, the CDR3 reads TGTGCCAGTTCGCAGCAGGGGGCCAACTATGGCTACACCTTC.

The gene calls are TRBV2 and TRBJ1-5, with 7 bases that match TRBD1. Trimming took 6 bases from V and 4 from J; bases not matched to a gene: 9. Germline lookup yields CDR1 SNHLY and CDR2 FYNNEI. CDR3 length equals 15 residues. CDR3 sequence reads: CASRTGQAKNQPQHF. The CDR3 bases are TGTGCCAGCAGGACAGGACAGGCTAAAAATCAGCCCCAGCATTTT.

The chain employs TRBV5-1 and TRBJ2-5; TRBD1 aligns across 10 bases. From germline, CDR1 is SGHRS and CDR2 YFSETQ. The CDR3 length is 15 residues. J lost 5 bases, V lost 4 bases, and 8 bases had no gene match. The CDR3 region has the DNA TGCGCCAGCAGCCCAGGGACAGGGGCTAGGGAGACCCAGTACTTC. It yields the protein CASSPGTGARETQYF.